The 3 T cell receptor beta chains below all came from one sample that was sequenced in a study of blood T cell repertoires in COVID-19. Here immunoSEQ multiplex PCR was the method, and the copy in TCRdb shows in-frame clones only, minus some. Found here are approximately 120,000 clones, around 82% of them singletons; the top ten hold 5.5% to 6%. The sequenced sample consisted of peripheral blood. These receptor sequences come from a man of 80 years or more with active or convalescent COVID-19.

The chain couples TRBV28 to TRBJ1-2; TRBD1 matches 8 bases. The CDR3 sequence is 13 residues long. V was clipped by 11 bases and J by 8 bases; unmatched bases: 13. Germline V gene data show CDR1 as MDHEN and CDR2 as SYDVKM. DNA for the CDR3: TGTGCCGCCCGGACAGGGTCGGTCTTGGGCTACACCTTC. The encoded protein is CAARTGSVLGYTF.

The chain employs TRBV29-1 and TRBJ2-2; 8 bases line up with TRBD2. The CDR3 covers 14 residues. Germline V lookup: CDR1 SQVTM, CDR2 ANQGSEA. After removal of 1 base from V and 6 bases from J, the junction contained 4 bases not matched to a gene. As DNA, the CDR3 is TGCAGCGTTGAAGTCGGGAGGGGCCCCGGGGAGCTGTTTTTT. This translates into CSVEVGRGPGELFF.

This clone was observed a few times. The chain combines TRBV5-1 with TRBJ2-7; TRBD2 aligns across 10 bases. Germline CDR1 and CDR2: SGHRS and YFSETQ. This CDR3 region has 15 residues. The V and J ends lost 2 bases and 1 base, in that order; junction bases with no gene match: 3. CDR3 region: CASSFTSGASYEQYF. The CDR3 DNA sequence: TGCGCCAGCAGCTTCACTAGCGGGGCATCCTACGAGCAGTACTTC.